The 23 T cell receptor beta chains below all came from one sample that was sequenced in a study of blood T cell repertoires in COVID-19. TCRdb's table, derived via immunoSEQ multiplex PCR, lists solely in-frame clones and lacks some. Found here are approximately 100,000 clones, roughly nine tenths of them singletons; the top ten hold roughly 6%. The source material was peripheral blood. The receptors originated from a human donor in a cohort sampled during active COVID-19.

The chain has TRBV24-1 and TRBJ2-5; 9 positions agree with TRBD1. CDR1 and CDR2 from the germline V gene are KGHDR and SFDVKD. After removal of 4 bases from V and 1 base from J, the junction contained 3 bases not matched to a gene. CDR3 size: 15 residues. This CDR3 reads CATSDPGQGQETQYF. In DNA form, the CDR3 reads TGTGCCACCAGTGACCCGGGACAGGGCCAAGAGACCCAGTACTTC.

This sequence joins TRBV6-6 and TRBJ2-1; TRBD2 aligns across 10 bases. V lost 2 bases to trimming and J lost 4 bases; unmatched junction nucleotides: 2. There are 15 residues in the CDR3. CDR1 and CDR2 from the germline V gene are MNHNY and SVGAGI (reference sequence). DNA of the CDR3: TGTGCCAGCAGTTACCCGGGACTAGCGTACAATGAGCAGTTCTTC. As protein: CASSYPGLAYNEQFF.

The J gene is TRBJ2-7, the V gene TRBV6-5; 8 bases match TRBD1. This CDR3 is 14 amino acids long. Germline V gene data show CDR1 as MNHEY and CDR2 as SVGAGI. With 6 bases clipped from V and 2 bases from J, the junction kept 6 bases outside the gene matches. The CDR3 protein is CASSRGTGTYEQYF. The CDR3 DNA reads TGTGCCAGCAGCCGCGGGACAGGTACCTACGAGCAGTACTTC.

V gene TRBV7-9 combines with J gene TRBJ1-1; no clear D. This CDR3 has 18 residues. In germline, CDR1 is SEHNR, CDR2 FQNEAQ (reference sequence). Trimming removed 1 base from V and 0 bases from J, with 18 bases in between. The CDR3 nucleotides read TGTGCCAGCAGCTTAGAATCCGCGAGTGTGGGCCTGAACACTGAAGCTTTCTTT. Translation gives CASSLESASVGLNTEAFF.

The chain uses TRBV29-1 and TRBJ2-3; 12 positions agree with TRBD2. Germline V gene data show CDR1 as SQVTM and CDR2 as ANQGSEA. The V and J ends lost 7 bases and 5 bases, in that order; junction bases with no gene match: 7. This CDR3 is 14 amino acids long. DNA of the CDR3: TGCAGCGCGAGACTAGCGGGAGTGATAGATACGCAGTATTTT. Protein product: CSARLAGVIDTQYF.

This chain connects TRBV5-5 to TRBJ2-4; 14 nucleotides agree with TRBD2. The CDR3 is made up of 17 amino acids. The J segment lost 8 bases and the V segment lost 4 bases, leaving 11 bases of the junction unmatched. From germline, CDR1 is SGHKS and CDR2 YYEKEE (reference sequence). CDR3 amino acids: CASSLAGTSGSTHIQYF. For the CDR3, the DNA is TGTGCCAGCAGCCTGGCCGGGACTAGCGGGAGTACACACATTCAGTACTTC. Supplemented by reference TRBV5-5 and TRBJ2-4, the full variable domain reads DAGVTQSPTHLIKTRGQQVTLRCSPISGHKSVSWYQQVLGQGPQFIFQYYEKEERGRGNFPDRFSARQFPNYSSELNVNALLLGDSALYLCASSLAGTSGSTHIQYFGAGTRLSVL.

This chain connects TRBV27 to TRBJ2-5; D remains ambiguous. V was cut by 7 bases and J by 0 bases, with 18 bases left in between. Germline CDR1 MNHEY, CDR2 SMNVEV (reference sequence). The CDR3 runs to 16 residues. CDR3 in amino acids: CASNRPAELYQETQYF. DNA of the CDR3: TGTGCCAGCAACCGTCCCGCGGAGCTATACCAAGAGACCCAGTACTTC.

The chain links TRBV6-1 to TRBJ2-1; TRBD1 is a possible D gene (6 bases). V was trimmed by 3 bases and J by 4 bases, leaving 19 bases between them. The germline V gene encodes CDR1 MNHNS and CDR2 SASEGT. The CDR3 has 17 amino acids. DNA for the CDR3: TGTGCCAGCAGTGAGTATGTTGGGGACAAATTATACAATGAGCAGTTCTTC. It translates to CASSEYVGDKLYNEQFF.

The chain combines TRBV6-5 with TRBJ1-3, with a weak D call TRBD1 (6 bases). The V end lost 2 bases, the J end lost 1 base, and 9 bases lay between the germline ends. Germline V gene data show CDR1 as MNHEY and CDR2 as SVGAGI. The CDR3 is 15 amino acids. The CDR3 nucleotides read TGTGCCAGCAGTTACGGGGGCGCGTCTGGAAACACCATATATTTT. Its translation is CASSYGGASGNTIYF.

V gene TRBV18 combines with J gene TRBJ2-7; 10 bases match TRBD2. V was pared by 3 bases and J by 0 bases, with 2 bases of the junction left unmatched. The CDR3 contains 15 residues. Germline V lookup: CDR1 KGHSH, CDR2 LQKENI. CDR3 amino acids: CASSPGLANSYEQYF. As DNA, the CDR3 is TGTGCCAGCTCACCGGGACTAGCGAACTCCTACGAGCAGTACTTC.

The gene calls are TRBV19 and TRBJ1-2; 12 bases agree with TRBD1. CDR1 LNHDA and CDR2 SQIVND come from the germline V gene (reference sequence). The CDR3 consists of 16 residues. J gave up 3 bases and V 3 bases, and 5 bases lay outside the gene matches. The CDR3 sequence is CASSIGTGGADYGYTF. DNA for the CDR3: TGTGCCAGTAGTATCGGGACAGGGGGCGCAGACTATGGCTACACCTTC.

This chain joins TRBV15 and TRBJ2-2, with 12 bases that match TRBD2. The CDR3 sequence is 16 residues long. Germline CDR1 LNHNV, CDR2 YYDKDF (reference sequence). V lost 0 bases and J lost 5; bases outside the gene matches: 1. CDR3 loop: CATSRELAGGTGELFF. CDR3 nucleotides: TGTGCCACCAGCAGAGAACTAGCGGGGGGTACCGGGGAGCTGTTTTTT. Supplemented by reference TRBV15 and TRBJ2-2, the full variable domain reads DAMVIQNPRYQVTQFGKPVTLSCSQTLNHNVMYWYQQKSSQAPKLLFHYYDKDFNNEADTPDNFQSRRPNTSFCFLDIRSPGLGDTAMYLCATSRELAGGTGELFFGEGSRLTVL.

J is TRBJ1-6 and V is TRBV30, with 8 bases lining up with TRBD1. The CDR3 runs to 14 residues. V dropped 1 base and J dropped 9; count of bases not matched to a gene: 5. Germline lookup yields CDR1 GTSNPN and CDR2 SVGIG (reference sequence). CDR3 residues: CAWSGQGLGSPLHF. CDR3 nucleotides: TGTGCCTGGAGTGGACAGGGGTTAGGTTCACCCCTCCACTTT.

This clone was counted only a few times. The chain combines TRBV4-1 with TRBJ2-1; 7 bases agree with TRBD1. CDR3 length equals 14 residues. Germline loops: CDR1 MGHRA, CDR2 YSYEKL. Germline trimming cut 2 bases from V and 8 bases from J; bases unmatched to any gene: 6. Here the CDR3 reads CASSQPDRAHEQFF. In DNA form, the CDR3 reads TGCGCCAGCAGCCAACCCGACAGGGCCCATGAGCAGTTCTTC.

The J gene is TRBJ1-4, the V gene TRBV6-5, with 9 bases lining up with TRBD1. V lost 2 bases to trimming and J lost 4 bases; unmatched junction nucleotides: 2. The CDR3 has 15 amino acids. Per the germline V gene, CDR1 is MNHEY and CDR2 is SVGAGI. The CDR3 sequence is CASSYRTGVNEKLFF. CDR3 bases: TGTGCCAGCAGTTACCGGACAGGGGTTAATGAAAAACTGTTTTTT.

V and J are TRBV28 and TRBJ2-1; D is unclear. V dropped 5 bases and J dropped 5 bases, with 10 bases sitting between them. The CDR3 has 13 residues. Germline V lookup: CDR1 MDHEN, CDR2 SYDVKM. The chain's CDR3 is CASSPRWNNEQFF. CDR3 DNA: TGTGCCAGCAGTCCGAGGTGGAACAATGAGCAGTTCTTC.

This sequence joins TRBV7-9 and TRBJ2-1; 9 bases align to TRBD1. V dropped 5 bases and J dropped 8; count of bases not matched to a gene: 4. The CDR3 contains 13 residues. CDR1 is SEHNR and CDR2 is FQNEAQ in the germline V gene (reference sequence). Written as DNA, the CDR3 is TGTGCCAGCAGCATGGACAGGGGAGATGAGCAGTTCTTC. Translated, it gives CASSMDRGDEQFF.

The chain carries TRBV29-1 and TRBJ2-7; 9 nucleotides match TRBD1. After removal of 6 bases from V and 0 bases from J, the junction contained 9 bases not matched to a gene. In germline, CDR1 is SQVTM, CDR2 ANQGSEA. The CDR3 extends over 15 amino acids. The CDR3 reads CSVIGQGYYSYEQYF. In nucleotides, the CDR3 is TGCAGCGTAATAGGACAGGGGTATTACTCCTACGAGCAGTACTTC.

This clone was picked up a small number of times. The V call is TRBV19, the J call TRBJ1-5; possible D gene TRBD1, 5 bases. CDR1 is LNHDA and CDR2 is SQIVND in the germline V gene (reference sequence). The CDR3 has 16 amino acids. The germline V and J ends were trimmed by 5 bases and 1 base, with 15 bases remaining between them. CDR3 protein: CASSPSQGRSNQPQHF. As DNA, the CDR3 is TGTGCCAGTAGTCCATCGCAGGGTCGGAGCAATCAGCCCCAGCATTTT.

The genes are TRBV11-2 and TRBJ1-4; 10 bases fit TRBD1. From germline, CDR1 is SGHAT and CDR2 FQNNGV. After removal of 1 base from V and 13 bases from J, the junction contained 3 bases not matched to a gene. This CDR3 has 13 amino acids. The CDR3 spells CASSLGGDRGLFF. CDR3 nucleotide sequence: TGTGCCAGCAGCTTAGGCGGGGACAGGGGACTGTTTTTT.

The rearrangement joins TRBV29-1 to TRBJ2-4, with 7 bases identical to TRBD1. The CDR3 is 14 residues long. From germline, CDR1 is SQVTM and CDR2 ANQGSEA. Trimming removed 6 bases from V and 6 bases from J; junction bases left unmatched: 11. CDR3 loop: CSVRYGQAGNIQYF. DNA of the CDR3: TGCAGCGTCCGGTATGGACAGGCGGGAAACATTCAGTACTTC.

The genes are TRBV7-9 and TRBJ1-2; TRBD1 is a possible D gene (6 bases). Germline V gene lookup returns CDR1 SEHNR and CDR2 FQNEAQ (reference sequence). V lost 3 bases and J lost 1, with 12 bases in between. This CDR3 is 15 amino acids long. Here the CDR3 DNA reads TGTGCCAGCAGCTTCCCAGGGGAGGGTAACTATGGCTACACCTTC. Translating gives CASSFPGEGNYGYTF.

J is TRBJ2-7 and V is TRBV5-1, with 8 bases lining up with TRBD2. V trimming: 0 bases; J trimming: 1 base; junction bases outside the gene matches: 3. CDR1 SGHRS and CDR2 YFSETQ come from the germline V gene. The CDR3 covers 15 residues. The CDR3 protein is CASSLAGGRSYEQYF. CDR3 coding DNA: TGCGCCAGCAGCTTGGCCGGCGGGAGGTCCTACGAGCAGTACTTC.